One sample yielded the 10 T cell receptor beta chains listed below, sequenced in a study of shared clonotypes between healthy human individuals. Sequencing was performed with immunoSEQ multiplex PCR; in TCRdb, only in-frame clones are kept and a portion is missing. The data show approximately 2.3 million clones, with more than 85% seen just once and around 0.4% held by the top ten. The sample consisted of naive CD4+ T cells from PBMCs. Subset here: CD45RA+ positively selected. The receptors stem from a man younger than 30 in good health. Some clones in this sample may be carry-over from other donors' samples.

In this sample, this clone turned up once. The CDR3 nucleotides read TGTGCCAGCAGGGCCGGGGGGGCGGTTCAGCCCCAGCATTTT. Translation: CASRAGGAVQPQHF. The J gene is TRBJ1-5, the V gene TRBV6-5; weak D call: TRBD1 (6 bases). CDR1 MNHEY and CDR2 SVGAGI come from the germline V gene. The CDR3 loop spans 14 amino acids. V was trimmed by 6 bases and J by 6 bases, leaving 15 bases between them.

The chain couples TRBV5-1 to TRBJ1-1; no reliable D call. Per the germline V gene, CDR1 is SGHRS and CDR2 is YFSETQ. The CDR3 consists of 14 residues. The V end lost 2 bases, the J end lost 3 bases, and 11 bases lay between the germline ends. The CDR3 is CASSLSFVDTEAFF. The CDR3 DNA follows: TGCGCCAGCAGCTTATCGTTCGTGGACACTGAAGCTTTCTTT.

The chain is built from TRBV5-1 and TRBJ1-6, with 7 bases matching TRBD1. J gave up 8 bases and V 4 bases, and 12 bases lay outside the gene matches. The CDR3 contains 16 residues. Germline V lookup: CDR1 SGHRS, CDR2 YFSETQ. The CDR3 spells CASSPGPDRDHSPLHF. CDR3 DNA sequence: TGCGCCAGCAGCCCCGGCCCCGACAGGGACCATTCACCCCTCCACTTT.

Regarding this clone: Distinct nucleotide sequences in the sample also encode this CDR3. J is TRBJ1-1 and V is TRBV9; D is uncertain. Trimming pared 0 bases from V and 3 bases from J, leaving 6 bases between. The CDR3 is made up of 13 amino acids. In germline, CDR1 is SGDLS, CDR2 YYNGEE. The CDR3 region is CASSVEADTEAFF. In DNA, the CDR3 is TGTGCCAGCAGCGTAGAGGCCGACACTGAAGCTTTCTTT.

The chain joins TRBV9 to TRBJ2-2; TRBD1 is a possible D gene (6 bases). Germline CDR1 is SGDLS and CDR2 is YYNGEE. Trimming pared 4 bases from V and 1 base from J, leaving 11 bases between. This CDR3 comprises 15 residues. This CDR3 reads CASSPSDRNTGELFF. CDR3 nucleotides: TGTGCCAGCAGCCCTTCGGACAGGAACACCGGGGAGCTGTTTTTT. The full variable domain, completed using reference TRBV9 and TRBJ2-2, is DSGVTQTPKHLITATGQRVTLRCSPRSGDLSVYWYQQSLDQGLQFLIQYYNGEERAKGNILERFSAQQFPDLHSELNLSSLELGDSALYFCASSPSDRNTGELFFGEGSRLTVL.

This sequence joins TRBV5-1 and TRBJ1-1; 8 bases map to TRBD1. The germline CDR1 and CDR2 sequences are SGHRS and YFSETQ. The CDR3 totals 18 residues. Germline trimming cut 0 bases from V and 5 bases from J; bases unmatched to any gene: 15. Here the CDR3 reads CASSLVAMAGGAGTEAFF. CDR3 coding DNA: TGCGCCAGCAGCTTGGTCGCCATGGCAGGGGGCGCCGGAACTGAAGCTTTCTTT.

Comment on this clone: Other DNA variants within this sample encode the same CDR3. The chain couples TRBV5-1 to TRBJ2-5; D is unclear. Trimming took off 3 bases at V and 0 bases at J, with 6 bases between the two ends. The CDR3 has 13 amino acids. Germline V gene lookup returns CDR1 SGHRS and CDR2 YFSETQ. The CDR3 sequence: CASSWENQETQYF. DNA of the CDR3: TGCGCCAGCAGCTGGGAAAACCAAGAGACCCAGTACTTC.

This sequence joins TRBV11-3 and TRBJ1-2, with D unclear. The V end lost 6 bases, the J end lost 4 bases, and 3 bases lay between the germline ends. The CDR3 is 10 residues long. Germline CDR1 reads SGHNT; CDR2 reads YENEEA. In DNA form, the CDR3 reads TGTGCCAGCAGTCCCTATGGCTACACCTTC. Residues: CASSPYGYTF.

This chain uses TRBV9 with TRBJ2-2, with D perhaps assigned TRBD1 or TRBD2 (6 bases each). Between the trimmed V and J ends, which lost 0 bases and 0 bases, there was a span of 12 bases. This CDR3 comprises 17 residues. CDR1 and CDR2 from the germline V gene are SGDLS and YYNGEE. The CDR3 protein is CASSVVWGAPNTGELFF. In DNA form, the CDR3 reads TGTGCCAGCAGCGTAGTATGGGGGGCCCCGAACACCGGGGAGCTGTTTTTT.

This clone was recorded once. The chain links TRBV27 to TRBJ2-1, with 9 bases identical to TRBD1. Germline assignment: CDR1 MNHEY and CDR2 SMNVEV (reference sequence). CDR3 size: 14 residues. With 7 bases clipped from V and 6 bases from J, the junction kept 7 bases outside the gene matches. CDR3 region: CASTKGQGFNEQFF. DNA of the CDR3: TGTGCCAGCACCAAGGGACAGGGCTTCAATGAGCAGTTCTTC.